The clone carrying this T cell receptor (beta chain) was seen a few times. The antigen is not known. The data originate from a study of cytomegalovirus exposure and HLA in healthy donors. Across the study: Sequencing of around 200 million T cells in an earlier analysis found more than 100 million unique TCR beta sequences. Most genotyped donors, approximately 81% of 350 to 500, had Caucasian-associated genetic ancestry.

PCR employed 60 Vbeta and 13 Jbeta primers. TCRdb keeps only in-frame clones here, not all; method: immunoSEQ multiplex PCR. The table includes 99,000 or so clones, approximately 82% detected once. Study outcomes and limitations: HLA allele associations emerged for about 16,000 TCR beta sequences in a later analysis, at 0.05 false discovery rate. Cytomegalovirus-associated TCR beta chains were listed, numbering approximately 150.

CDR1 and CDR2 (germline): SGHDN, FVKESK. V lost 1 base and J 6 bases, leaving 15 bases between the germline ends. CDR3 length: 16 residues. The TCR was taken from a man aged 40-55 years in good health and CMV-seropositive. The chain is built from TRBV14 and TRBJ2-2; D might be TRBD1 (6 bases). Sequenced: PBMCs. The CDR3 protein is CASSQVGQPRPGELFF. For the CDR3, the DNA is TGTGCCAGCAGCCAAGTGGGACAACCTAGGCCCGGGGAGCTGTTTTTT.